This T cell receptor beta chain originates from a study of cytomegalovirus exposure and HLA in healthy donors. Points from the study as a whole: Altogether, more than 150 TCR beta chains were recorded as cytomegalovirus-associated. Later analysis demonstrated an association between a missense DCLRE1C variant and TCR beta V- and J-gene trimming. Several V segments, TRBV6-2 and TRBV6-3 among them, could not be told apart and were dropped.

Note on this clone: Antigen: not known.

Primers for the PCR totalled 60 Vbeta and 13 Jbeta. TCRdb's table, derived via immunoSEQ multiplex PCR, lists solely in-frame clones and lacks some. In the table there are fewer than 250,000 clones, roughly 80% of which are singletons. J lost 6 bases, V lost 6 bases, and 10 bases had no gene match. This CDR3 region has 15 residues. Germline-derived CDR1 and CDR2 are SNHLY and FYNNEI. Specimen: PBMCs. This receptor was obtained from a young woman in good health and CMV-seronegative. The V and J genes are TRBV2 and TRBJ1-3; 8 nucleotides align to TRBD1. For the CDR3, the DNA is TGTGCCAGCAGACCCGACAGGGGTATAATAAACACCATATATTTT. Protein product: CASRPDRGIINTIYF.